This paragraph reports one T cell receptor (beta chain). Sequencing was performed with immunoSEQ multiplex PCR; in TCRdb, only in-frame clones are kept and a portion is missing. The sample has over 200,000 clones, 89% seen once. With 4 bases clipped from V and 7 bases from J, the junction kept 6 bases outside the gene matches. This CDR3 region has 13 residues. The germline CDR1 and CDR2 sequences are SNHLY and FYNNEI. This specimen comes from a study of blood T cell repertoires in COVID-19. Study context: PBMCs, B-cell-depleted T cells, or T cells were the source of the cDNA or gDNA that made up the material.

This TCR was recovered from a woman aged 40-49 years with acute or convalescent COVID-19. Material: peripheral blood. The V and J genes are TRBV2 and TRBJ1-2, with TRBD1 matching 7 bases. The CDR3 DNA sequence: TGTGCCAGCAGTGCTGGGACAGTCGCTGGCTACACCTTC. Its protein product is CASSAGTVAGYTF.